This TCR beta chain was retrieved from a study of blood T cell repertoires in COVID-19 (dated by TCRdb to the early 2020s). Regarding the study in general: Collaborator samples came from the United States, Italy and Spain and covered acute and convalescent phases of COVID-19. Subjects who had been exposed to COVID-19, were actively infected with it, or had recovered from it provided the deeply sampled blood TCRbeta repertoires that made up the dataset. The repertoires were made available in a free public database intended to serve as a resource for research on the immune response to SARS-CoV-2. Samples came from the ongoing ImmuneRACE study (first 160 participants) plus 1,254 subjects from 6 global collaborators. The material from the prospective study consisted of cDNA or gDNA derived from T cells, B-cell-depleted T cells, or PBMCs. Nearly every sample came with metadata listing a de-identified subject ID, COVID-19 status, age in years and sex. Where HLA class I and class II types were available, the types were taken from metadata supplied by the sample provider, not from assay-based typing.

Beyond this particular receptor, the publication reports: The quantity of clinical and demographic metadata differed by source and by participant and was supplied without curation.

A remark on this clone: This clone's antigen is unknown. The input lacks base qualities; no much larger clone sits a single base away.

One collaborating source in Seattle enrolled patients while the patients were actively infected and followed the patients over time throughout the course of disease. Each collaborating institution followed its own protocols to collect whole blood in K2EDTA tubes. For TCRbeta analysis, collaborators shipped samples as frozen whole blood, isolated PBMCs, or DNA extracted from either of those sample types. TCRbeta CDR3 regions were amplified from genomic DNA by means of the immunoSEQ Assay, a bias-controlled multiplex PCR. Concerning the study's data processing: Within the assay, amplification of reference gene primers was used to estimate how many nucleated cells each sample contained. To quantify the absolute abundance of each unique TCRbeta CDR3 rearrangement, sequence reads were collapsed and filtered. For each sample, productive Simpson clonality was calculated by taking the square root of Simpson's diversity index across productive rearrangements. Not all clones reach the TCRdb copy of this immuneACCESS table, which keeps in-frame sequences only. Checked studies attribute under half of the gap to unresolved V genes and leave the rest unexplained. From that table come the V and J calls and clone size; the DNA was used to work out D and trimming. The table for this sample lists about 310,000 clones; about 90% of them were counted only once. The top ten clonotypes cover 0.8% to 1.3% of the sample.

Compared with germline, V lacks 7 bases and J lacks 6 bases; bases without a gene match: 5. CDR1 and CDR2 are drawn from the germline V gene: SQVTM, ANQGSEA. The CDR3 goes from the cysteine to the phenylalanine over 13 residues. Kept here is only the CDR3 DNA, which spans 39 bases and is read in frame from base 1. This clonotype was sampled from a middle-aged woman with COVID-19, enrolled during active disease. The sequence joins TRBV29-1 to TRBJ2-1; 11 of the junction bases match TRBD2. The sample consisted of peripheral blood. CDR3 protein: CSGGGLAANEQFF. The DNA sequence reads TGCAGCGGTGGGGGACTAGCGGCCAATGAGCAGTTCTTC.